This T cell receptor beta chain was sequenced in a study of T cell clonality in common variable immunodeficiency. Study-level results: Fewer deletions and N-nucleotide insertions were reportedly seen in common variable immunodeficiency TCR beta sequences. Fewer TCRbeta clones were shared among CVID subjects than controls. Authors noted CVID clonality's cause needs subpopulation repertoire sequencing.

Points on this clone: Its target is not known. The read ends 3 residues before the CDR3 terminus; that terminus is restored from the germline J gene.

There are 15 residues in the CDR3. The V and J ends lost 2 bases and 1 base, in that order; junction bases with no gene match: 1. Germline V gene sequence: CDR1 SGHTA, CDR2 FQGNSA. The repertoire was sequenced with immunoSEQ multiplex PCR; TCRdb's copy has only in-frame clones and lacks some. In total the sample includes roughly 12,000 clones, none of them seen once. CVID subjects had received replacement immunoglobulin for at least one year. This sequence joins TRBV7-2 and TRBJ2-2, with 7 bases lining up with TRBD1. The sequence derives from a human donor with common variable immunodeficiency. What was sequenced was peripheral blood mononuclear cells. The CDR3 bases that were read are TGTGCCAGCAGCTTACGGACAGGGAACACCGGGGAG. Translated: CASSLRTGNTGE. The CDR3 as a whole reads CASSLRTGNTGELFF. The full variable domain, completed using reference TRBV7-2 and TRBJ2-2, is GAGVSQSPSNKVTEKGKDVELRCDPISGHTALYWYRQSLGQGLEFLIYFQGNSAPDKSGLPSDRFSAERTGGSVSTLTIQRTQQEDSAVYLCASSLRTGNTGELFFGEGSRLTVL.